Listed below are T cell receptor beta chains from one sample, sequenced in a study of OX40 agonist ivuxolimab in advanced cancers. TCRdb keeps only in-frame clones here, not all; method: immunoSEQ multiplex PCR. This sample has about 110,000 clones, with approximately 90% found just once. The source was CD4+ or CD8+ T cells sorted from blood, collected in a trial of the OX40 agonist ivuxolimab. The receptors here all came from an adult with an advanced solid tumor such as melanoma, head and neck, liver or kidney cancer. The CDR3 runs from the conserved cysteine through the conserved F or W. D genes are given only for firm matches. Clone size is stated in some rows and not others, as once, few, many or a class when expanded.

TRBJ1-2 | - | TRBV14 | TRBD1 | TGTGCCAGCAGCCAAGAGGACAGGATTAACTATGGCTACACCTTC | CASSQEDRINYGYTF
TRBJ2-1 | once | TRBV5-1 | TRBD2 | TGCGCCAGCAGCTTGATTACGGGAGGGTTCAATGAGCAGTTCTTC | CASSLITGGFNEQFF
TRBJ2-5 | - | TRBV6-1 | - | TGTGCCAGCAGTGAGTCGGGGAGGCAGACCCAGTACTTC | CASSESGRQTQYF
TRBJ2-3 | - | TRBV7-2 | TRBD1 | TGTGCCAGCAGCTTAGCAAGACAGGGGGGGGCAGATACGCAGTATTTT | CASSLARQGGADTQYF
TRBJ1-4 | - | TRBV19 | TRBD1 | TGTGCCAGTAGTGACAGGGGTCAGACTAATGAAAAACTGTTTTTT | CASSDRGQTNEKLFF
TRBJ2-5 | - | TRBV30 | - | TGTGCCTGGAGCCTCCCCCCCGGGACACCTAAAGAGACCCAGTACTTC | CAWSLPPGTPKETQYF
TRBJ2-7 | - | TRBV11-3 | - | TGTGCCAGCAGCTTAGCCCCCTCCTACGAGCAGTACTTC | CASSLAPSYEQYF
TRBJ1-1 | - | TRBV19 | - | TGTGCCAGTAGTATATACAGGGTGCCGATGAACACTGAAGCTTTCTTT | CASSIYRVPMNTEAFF
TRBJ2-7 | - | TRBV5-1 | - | TGCGCCAGCAGCTTTCCGATCCACGAGCAGTACTTC | CASSFPIHEQYF
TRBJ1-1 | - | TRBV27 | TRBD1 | TGTGCCAGCAGCCGGGACAGGGAGGTGACTGAAGCTTTCTTT | CASSRDREVTEAFF
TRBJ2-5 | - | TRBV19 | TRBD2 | TGTGCCAGTAGTACGACTAGCGGGCGGGAGACCCAGTACTTC | CASSTTSGRETQYF
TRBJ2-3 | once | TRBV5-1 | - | TGCGCGGAGGTTGCCCTCAGGAGAGATACGCAGTATTTT | CAEVALRRDTQYF
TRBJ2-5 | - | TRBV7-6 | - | TGTGCCAGCAGCTTGTCGATCCAAGAGACCCAGTACTTC | CASSLSIQETQYF
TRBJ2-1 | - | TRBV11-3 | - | TGTGCCAGCAGCCCTCAGGGGGGACCAAACATCGGCAATGAGCAGTTCTTC | CASSPQGGPNIGNEQFF
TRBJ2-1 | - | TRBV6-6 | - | TGTGCCAGCAGTTATGACACGAACAATGAGCAGTTCTTC | CASSYDTNNEQFF
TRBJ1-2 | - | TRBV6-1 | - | TGTGCCAGCAGAGAGACGGCTAACTATGGCTACACCTTC | CASRETANYGYTF